The rows below give T cell receptor beta chains drawn from one sample of a study of blood T cell repertoires in COVID-19. The repertoire was sequenced with immunoSEQ multiplex PCR; TCRdb's copy has only in-frame clones and lacks some. This sample has a few hundred thousand clones, with approximately 90% found just once. Sequenced material: PBMCs or T cells enriched from blood (not recorded which). The origin of the receptors is a middle-aged man who had recovered from COVID-19. CDR3s include the opening cysteine and the closing phenylalanine or tryptophan. The order of the fields is clone size, V gene, D gene, J gene, CDR3 protein, CDR3 DNA. The D gene is left open where the match is weak. For some rows the clone size is stated as once, few or many, or as a class when expanded; others skip it.

size: .
V: TRBV5-1
D: .
J: TRBJ1-3
CDR3: CASREAITGNTIYF
DNA: TGCGCCAGCAGGGAGGCTATAACTGGAAACACCATATATTTT

size: .
V: TRBV18
D: .
J: TRBJ2-7
CDR3: CASSTGTARDEQYF
DNA: TGTGCCAGCTCAACAGGGACGGCTAGGGACGAGCAGTACTTC

size: .
V: TRBV9
D: TRBD1
J: TRBJ1-3
CDR3: CASSTRDSRYGNTIYF
DNA: TGTGCCAGCAGCACCCGGGACAGCCGTTATGGAAACACCATATATTTT

size: .
V: TRBV19
D: TRBD1
J: TRBJ2-6
CDR3: CASSMDRSGANVLTF
DNA: TGTGCCAGTAGTATGGACAGGTCTGGGGCCAACGTCCTGACTTTC

size: .
V: TRBV27
D: TRBD1
J: TRBJ2-3
CDR3: CASSPTGDTQYF
DNA: TGTGCCAGCAGTCCGACAGGGGATACGCAGTATTTT

size: few
V: TRBV27
D: .
J: TRBJ1-2
CDR3: CASSITPYRYGYTF
DNA: TGTGCCAGCAGTATAACCCCTTATCGGTATGGCTACACCTTC

size: .
V: TRBV9
D: .
J: TRBJ2-1
CDR3: CASSVGAGVENEQFF
DNA: TGTGCCAGCAGCGTAGGTGCAGGGGTGGAGAATGAGCAGTTCTTC

size: .
V: TRBV6-5
D: TRBD2
J: TRBJ2-2
CDR3: CASSYGEGTGELFF
DNA: TGTGCCAGCAGTTACGGGGAGGGCACCGGGGAGCTGTTTTTT

size: .
V: TRBV15
D: .
J: TRBJ1-1
CDR3: CATSRDLAVMNTEAFF
DNA: TGTGCCACCAGCAGAGATCTCGCAGTAATGAACACTGAAGCTTTCTTT

size: .
V: TRBV27
D: TRBD1
J: TRBJ1-2
CDR3: CASSLFGTGGKDGYTF
DNA: TGTGCCAGCAGTTTATTCGGGACAGGGGGCAAGGATGGCTACACCTTC

size: once
V: TRBV7-6
D: TRBD1
J: TRBJ1-2
CDR3: CASSPAGQGAYYGYTF
DNA: TGTGCCAGCAGCCCAGCTGGACAGGGGGCTTACTATGGCTACACCTTC

size: .
V: TRBV29-1
D: TRBD1
J: TRBJ2-3
CDR3: CSVGETGDGTDTQYF
DNA: TGCAGCGTTGGGGAGACAGGGGATGGGACAGATACGCAGTATTTT

size: few
V: TRBV7-8
D: .
J: TRBJ2-7
CDR3: CASSLGILSYEQYF
DNA: TGTGCCAGCAGCTTAGGCATCCTTAGCTACGAGCAGTACTTC

size: many
V: TRBV4-2
D: .
J: TRBJ2-5
CDR3: CASSQDPKSGGTQYF
DNA: TGTGCCAGCAGCCAAGACCCCAAGAGCGGCGGGACCCAGTACTTC

size: .
V: TRBV28
D: .
J: TRBJ2-3
CDR3: CASTRWGSRTDTQYF
DNA: TGTGCCAGCACCCGGTGGGGCTCGCGGACAGATACGCAGTATTTT

size: .
V: TRBV28
D: TRBD1
J: TRBJ2-4
CDR3: CASRTGGANIQYF
DNA: TGTGCCAGCAGGACAGGGGGCGCGAACATTCAGTACTTC

size: once
V: TRBV28
D: TRBD1
J: TRBJ1-4
CDR3: CASSTPQGAGEKLFF
DNA: TGTGCCAGCAGTACACCACAGGGGGCTGGAGAAAAACTGTTTTTT

size: .
V: TRBV7-8
D: TRBD1
J: TRBJ1-2
CDR3: CASSLARGQGAPGGGYTF
DNA: TGTGCCAGCAGCTTAGCGCGGGGACAGGGGGCGCCCGGGGGAGGCTACACCTTC

size: .
V: TRBV28
D: .
J: TRBJ2-7
CDR3: CASSIAYEQYF
DNA: TGTGCCAGCAGTATAGCGTACGAGCAGTACTTC

size: .
V: TRBV7-9
D: TRBD2
J: TRBJ2-1
CDR3: CASTRRGERGAYNEQFF
DNA: TGTGCCAGCACCAGGAGGGGTGAGCGGGGGGCCTACAATGAGCAGTTCTTC

size: .
V: TRBV19
D: TRBD1
J: TRBJ1-1
CDR3: CASSNRDRGTEAFF
DNA: TGTGCCAGTAGTAACCGGGACAGGGGCACTGAAGCTTTCTTT

size: .
V: TRBV5-1
D: TRBD1
J: TRBJ1-1
CDR3: CASSADRGWTEAFF
DNA: TGCGCCAGCAGCGCGGACAGGGGGTGGACTGAAGCTTTCTTT